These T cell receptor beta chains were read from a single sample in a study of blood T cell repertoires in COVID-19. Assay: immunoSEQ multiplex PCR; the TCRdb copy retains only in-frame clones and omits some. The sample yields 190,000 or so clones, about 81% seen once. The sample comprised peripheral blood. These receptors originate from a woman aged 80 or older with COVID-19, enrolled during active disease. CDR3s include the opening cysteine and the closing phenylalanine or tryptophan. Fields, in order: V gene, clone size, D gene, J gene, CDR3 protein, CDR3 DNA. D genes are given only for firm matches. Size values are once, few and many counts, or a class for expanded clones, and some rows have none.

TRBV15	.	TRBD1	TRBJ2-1	CATSSWDRVAYNEQFF	TGTGCCACCAGCAGTTGGGACAGGGTTGCCTACAATGAGCAGTTCTTC
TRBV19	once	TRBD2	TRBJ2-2	CASRLAGGPPGELFF	TGTGCCAGTAGATTAGCGGGGGGGCCCCCCGGGGAGCTGTTTTTT
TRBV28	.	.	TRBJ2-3	CASSSSDTQYF	TGTGCCAGCAGTTCCTCAGATACGCAGTATTTT
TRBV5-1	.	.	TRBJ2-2	CASRGSYRTGELFF	TGCGCCAGCAGGGGATCTTACAGGACCGGGGAGCTGTTTTTT
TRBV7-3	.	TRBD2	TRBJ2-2	CASSPIAGANTGELFF	TGTGCCAGCAGCCCTATAGCGGGGGCTAACACCGGGGAGCTGTTTTTT
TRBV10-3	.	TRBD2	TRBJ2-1	CAISPPGLAGYNEQFF	TGTGCCATCAGCCCACCGGGACTAGCGGGTTACAATGAGCAGTTCTTC
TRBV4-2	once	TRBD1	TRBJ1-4	CASSPSTGVYEKLFF	TGTGCCAGCAGCCCCTCGACAGGGGTTTATGAAAAACTGTTTTTT
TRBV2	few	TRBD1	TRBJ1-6	CASSQQGERGSPLHF	TGTGCCAGCAGTCAACAGGGGGAGCGGGGATCACCCCTCCACTTT
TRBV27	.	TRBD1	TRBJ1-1	CASKLRGQLNTEAFF	TGTGCCAGCAAACTCCGGGGACAGTTGAACACTGAAGCTTTCTTT
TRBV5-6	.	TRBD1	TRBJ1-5	CASSLATGVSNQPQHF	TGTGCCAGCAGCTTGGCGACAGGGGTTAGCAATCAGCCCCAGCATTTT
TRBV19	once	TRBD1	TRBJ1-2	CASSSQGAYGYTF	TGTGCCAGTAGTTCCCAGGGGGCCTATGGCTACACCTTC
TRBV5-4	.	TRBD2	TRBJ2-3	CASSSGLAGQADTQYF	TGTGCCAGCAGCTCGGGACTAGCGGGACAGGCAGATACGCAGTATTTT
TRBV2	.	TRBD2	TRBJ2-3	CASYSSGRRADTQYF	TGTGCCAGCTACTCTAGCGGGAGGAGGGCAGATACGCAGTATTTT
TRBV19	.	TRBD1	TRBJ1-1	CASNRGTGGFGEAFF	TGTGCCAGTAATCGCGGGACAGGGGGCTTCGGTGAAGCTTTCTTT
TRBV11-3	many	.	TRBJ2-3	CASSLRRGGALFTDTQYF	TGTGCCAGCAGCTTACGACGTGGGGGGGCCCTATTCACAGATACGCAGTATTTT
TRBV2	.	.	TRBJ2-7	CASSSGPYEQYF	TGTGCCAGCAGTTCTGGCCCCTACGAGCAGTACTTC
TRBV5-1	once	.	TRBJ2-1	CASSPVGSSYNEQFF	TGCGCCAGCAGCCCTGTAGGGAGTTCCTACAATGAGCAGTTCTTC
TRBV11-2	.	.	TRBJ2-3	CASSYTGGGMTQYF	TGTGCCAGCAGCTATACAGGCGGCGGCATGACGCAGTATTTT
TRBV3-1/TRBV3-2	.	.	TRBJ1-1	CASSQVTGSTEAFF	TGTGCCAGCAGCCAAGTAACAGGCAGTACTGAAGCTTTCTTT
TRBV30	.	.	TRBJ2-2	CAGREFYTGELFF	TGTGCCGGCCGGGAATTCTACACCGGGGAGCTGTTTTTT
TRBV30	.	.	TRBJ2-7	CAWSPGGYEQYF	TGTGCCTGGAGTCCCGGGGGATACGAGCAGTACTTC
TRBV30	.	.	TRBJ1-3	CAWSVPGVYTIYF	TGTGCCTGGAGTGTCCCAGGGGTTTACACCATATATTTT
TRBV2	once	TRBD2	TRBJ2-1	CASSWTSSSYNEQFF	TGTGCCAGCAGTTGGACTAGTAGTTCCTACAATGAGCAGTTCTTC
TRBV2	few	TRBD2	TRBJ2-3	CASSDGLATDTQYF	TGTGCCAGCAGTGACGGACTAGCAACAGATACGCAGTATTTT
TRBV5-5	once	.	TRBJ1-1	CANHQGQLLNTEAFF	TGTGCCAACCACCAGGGGCAACTCCTGAACACTGAAGCTTTCTTT
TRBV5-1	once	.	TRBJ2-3	CASSLDYSTDTQYF	TGCGCCAGCAGCTTGGACTACTCCACAGATACGCAGTATTTT
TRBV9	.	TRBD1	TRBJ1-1	CASSPAGGGLAFF	TGTGCCAGCAGCCCAGCGGGAGGGGGCTTAGCTTTCTTT
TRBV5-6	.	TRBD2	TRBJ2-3	CASSFLTSGAQYF	TGTGCCAGCAGCTTCTTAACTAGCGGGGCGCAGTATTTT
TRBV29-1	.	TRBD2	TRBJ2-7	CSVAGLAGDSGSYEQYF	TGCAGCGTGGCGGGACTAGCGGGAGACAGCGGGTCCTACGAGCAGTACTTC
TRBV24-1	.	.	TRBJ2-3	CATKDSYTDTQYF	TGTGCCACCAAAGACAGCTACACAGATACGCAGTATTTT
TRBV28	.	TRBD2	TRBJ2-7	CASSSGTSAYEQYF	TGTGCCAGCAGTTCCGGGACTAGCGCCTACGAGCAGTACTTC
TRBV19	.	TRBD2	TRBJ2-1	CASSIPEVLAGGIRNEQFF	TGTGCCAGTAGTATTCCTGAAGTACTAGCGGGAGGAATTCGGAATGAGCAGTTCTTC
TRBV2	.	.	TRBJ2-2	CASVRGGDGELFF	TGTGCCAGCGTGAGGGGGGGAGACGGGGAGCTGTTTTTT
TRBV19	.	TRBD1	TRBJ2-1	CASENRGSNEQFF	TGTGCCAGTGAGAACAGGGGGAGTAATGAGCAGTTCTTC